This TCR beta chain was captured in a study of blood T cells in healthy people across ages. Each sample used at least 7 million PBMCs. J lost 4 bases, V lost 6 bases, and 3 bases had no gene match. The CDR3 length is 14 residues. Germline V gene sequence: CDR1 SGHVS, CDR2 FQNEAQ. The second PCR ran roughly 6 to 11 cycles with a sample-barcoded 5' primer and J-beta primers. TCRdb processed the 5' RACE reads anew with MiXCR; each CDR3 protein has one entry. The sample consists of around 780,000 distinct CDR3 sequences, approximately 60% of them appearing once. This clonotype turned up a few times. Sample: blood. The TCR sequence derives from a man aged 35 to 55 in good health. The V gene is TRBV7-8, the J gene TRBJ2-3; 11 nucleotides match TRBD2. DNA of the CDR3: TGTGCCAGCAGTAGTAGCGGGAGGGCAGATACGCAGTATTTT. Amino acid sequence: CASSSSGRADTQYF.